This T cell receptor beta chain was recovered during a study of T-cell memory formation after mild COVID-19. Study conclusions and caveats: The appearance of some responding clones in pre-infection memory suggested that cross-reactive memory joined.

One entry per CDR3 protein, called by TCRdb with MiXCR from the 5' RACE reads. In the table there are roughly 58,000 distinct CDR3 sequences, 9% to 9.5% of which are singletons. Trimming removed 4 bases at V and 1 base at J, with 16 bases between. Looked up from germline, CDR1 is SGHNT and CDR2 is YYREEE (reference sequence). The CDR3 extends over 16 amino acids. This clonotype was seen more than once but under ten times. Antigen unknown. The genes are TRBV5-4 and TRBJ2-3; D is possibly TRBD1 (6 bases). The TCR sequence derives from a man aged 18 to 30 who had mild COVID-19 (a few samples of this study predate the infection). Cell type and time point are not known. The sequencing input was PBMCs or a T cell subset sorted from them (not recorded which). CDR3 bases: TGTGCCAGCAGCCGGAACAGGGAGTCCGGCACAGATACGCAGTATTTT. This gives the protein CASSRNRESGTDTQYF.